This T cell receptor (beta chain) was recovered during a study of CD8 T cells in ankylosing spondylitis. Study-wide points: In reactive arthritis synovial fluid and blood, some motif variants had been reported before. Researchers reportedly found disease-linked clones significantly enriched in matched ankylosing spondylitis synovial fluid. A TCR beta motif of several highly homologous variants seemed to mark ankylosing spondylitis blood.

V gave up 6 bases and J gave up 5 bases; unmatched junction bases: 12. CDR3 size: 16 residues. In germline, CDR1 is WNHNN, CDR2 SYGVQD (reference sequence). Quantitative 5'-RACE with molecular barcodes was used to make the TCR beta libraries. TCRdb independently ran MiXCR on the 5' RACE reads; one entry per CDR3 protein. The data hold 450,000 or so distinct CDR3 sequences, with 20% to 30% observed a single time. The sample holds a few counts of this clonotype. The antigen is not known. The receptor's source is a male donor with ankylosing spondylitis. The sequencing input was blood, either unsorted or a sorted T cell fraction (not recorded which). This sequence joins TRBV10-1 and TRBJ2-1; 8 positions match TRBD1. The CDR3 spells CASRDPSGTGNNEQFF. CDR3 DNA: TGCGCCAGCAGGGACCCGTCCGGGACAGGTAACAATGAGCAGTTCTTC.